This TCR beta chain derives from a study of response to subunit inactivated influenza vaccine. General observations from the study: It was the authors' suggestion that each seasonal influenza vaccination recruits few new T cells.

CDR1 is WSHSY and CDR2 is SAAADI in the germline V gene. The ends were cut back, 7 bases at V and 9 bases at J, with 15 bases in the middle. This CDR3 spans 12 amino acids. A few counts support this clonotype. Its target is unknown. Using its own MiXCR run on the RT-PCR reads, TCRdb lists one record per CDR3 protein. The sample records over 300,000 distinct CDR3 sequences, less than 25% being singletons. The chain combines TRBV10-2 with TRBJ1-1; D is perhaps TRBD1 (5 bases). The sequencing used PBMCs from blood, collected about 20 months after vaccination. The TCR was taken from a man aged 50 to 75 who received an inactivated influenza vaccine. The CDR3 sequence is CASIQGVGKAFF. CDR3 sequence (DNA): TGCGCCAGCATTCAAGGGGTAGGGAAAGCTTTCTTT.